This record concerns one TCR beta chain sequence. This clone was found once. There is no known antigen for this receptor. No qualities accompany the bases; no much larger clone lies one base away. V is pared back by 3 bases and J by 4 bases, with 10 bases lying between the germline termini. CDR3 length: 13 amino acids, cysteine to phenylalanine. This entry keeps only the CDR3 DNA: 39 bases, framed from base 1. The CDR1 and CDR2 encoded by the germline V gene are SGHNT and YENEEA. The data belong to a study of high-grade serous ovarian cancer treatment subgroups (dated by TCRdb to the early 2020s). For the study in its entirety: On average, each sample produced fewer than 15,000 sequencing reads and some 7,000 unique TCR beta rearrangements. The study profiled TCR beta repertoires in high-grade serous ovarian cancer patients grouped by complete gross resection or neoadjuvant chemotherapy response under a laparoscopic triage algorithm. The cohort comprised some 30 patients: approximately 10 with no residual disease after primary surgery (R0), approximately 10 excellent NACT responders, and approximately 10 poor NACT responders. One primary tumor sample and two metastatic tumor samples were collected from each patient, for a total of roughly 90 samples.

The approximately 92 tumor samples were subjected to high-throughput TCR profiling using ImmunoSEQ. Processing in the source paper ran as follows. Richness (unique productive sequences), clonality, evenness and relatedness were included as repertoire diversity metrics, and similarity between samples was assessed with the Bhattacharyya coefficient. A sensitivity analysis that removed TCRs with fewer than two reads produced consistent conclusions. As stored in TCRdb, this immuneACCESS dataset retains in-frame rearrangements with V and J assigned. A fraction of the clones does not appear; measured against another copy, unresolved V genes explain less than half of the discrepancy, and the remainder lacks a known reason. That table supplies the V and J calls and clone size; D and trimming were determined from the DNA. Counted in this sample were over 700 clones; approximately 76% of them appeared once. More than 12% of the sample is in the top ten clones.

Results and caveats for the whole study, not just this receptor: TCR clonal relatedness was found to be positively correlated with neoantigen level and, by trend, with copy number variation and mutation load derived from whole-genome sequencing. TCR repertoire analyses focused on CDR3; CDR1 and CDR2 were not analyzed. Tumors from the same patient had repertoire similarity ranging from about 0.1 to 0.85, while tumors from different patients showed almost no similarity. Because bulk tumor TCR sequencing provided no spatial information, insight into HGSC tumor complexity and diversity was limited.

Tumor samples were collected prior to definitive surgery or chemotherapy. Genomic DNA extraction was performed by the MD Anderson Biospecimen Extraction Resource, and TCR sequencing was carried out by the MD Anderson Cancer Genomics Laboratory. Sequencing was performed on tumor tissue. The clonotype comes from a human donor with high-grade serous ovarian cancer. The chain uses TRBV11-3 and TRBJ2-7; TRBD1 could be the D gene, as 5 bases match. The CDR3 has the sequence CASSFRDSYEQYF. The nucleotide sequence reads TGTGCCAGCAGCTTCAGGGATTCGTACGAGCAGTACTTC.